Listed here are 10 T cell receptor beta chains from one sample, sequenced in a study of shared clonotypes between healthy human individuals. The repertoire was sequenced with immunoSEQ multiplex PCR; TCRdb's copy has only in-frame clones and lacks some. Among around 990,000 clones listed, about 80% were seen once. The sample taken for sequencing was memory CD4+ T cells from PBMCs. Subset denoted: CD45RA-negative fraction. The receptor set was obtained from a man aged 18 to 29 in good health. Some clones in this sample may be carry-over from other donors' samples.

V and J are TRBV7-9 and TRBJ1-2; D uncertain. Germline V gene lookup returns CDR1 SEHNR and CDR2 FQNEAQ (reference sequence). V dropped 10 bases and J dropped 8 bases, with 26 bases sitting between them. This CDR3 region has 15 residues. The CDR3 here is CATPTRKDGIGGYTF. The CDR3 nucleotides read TGTGCCACCCCGACTCGGAAAGATGGTATCGGAGGCTACACCTTC.

CDR3 loop: CASSLSPANSGNTIYF. The CDR3, as DNA: TGTGCCAGCAGCCTGTCGCCAGCGAACTCTGGAAACACCATATATTTT. V and J are TRBV7-2 and TRBJ1-3; no reliable D call. Germline V gene lookup returns CDR1 SGHTA and CDR2 FQGNSA. Trimming stripped 5 bases from V and 0 bases from J, with 14 bases between. This CDR3 contains 16 residues.

This clone was observed a single time. The chain recombines TRBV5-8 with TRBJ2-7; 7 bases align to TRBD2. Unmatched junction bases numbered 19, after V lost 4 bases and J lost 3 bases. The CDR3 extends over 18 amino acids. Germline CDR1 SGHTS, CDR2 YDEGEE. The CDR3 DNA is TGTGCCAGCAGCCCCCTACGGAGCGGGACCCGGGCCCGCTACGAGCAGTACTTC. It specifies CASSPLRSGTRARYEQYF. Using reference TRBV5-8 and TRBJ2-7 for the parts outside the CDR3, the full variable domain is EAGVTQSPTHLIKTRGQQATLRCSPISGHTSVYWYQQALGLGLQFLLWYDEGEERNRGNFPPRFSGRQFPNYSSELNVNALELEDSALYLCASSPLRSGTRARYEQYFGPGTRLTVT.

The chain uses TRBV25-1 and TRBJ2-1, with 14 positions matching TRBD2. The germline V gene encodes CDR1 MGHDK and CDR2 SYGVNS. The length of the CDR3 is 16 residues. The V segment lost 3 bases and the J segment 6 bases; nucleotides outside the gene matches: 4. The CDR3 DNA follows: TGTGCCAGCAGTGAGGCGGGACTAGCGGGAGCCAATGAGCAGTTCTTC. Translation: CASSEAGLAGANEQFF.

The genes are TRBV18 and TRBJ2-1, with D uncertain. The germline CDR1 and CDR2 sequences are KGHSH and LQKENI. CDR3 size: 15 residues. The V end was cut by 0 bases, the J end by 6 bases, with 12 bases between. CDR3 protein: CASSPPATGLNEQFF. CDR3 DNA sequence: TGTGCCAGCTCACCACCCGCGACTGGTCTCAATGAGCAGTTCTTC.

V usage is TRBV28 and J usage is TRBJ1-5; D is unclear. V lost 4 bases and J 9 bases, leaving 4 bases between the germline ends. This CDR3 contains 10 residues. Germline V gene lookup returns CDR1 MDHEN and CDR2 SYDVKM. The CDR3 region has the DNA TGTGCCAGCAGTTCTCGGCCCCAGCATTTT. Translating gives CASSSRPQHF. The variable domain in full, with the rest retrieved from reference TRBV28 and TRBJ1-5, is DVKVTQSSRYLVKRTGEKVFLECVQDMDHENMFWYRQDPGLGLRLIYFSYDVKMKEKGDIPEGYSVSREKKERFSLILESASTNQTSMYLCASSSRPQHFGDGTRLSIL.

The V call is TRBV27, the J call TRBJ1-1, with no clear D. Trimming left V 5 bases short and J 6 bases short, with 13 bases between. Germline V gene sequence: CDR1 MNHEY, CDR2 SMNVEV (reference sequence). The CDR3 totals 13 residues. The CDR3 spells CASSQNTFAEAFF. CDR3 nucleotides: TGTGCCAGCAGTCAAAACACGTTTGCTGAAGCTTTCTTT.

The chain carries TRBV15 and TRBJ2-7; D is perhaps TRBD1 or TRBD2 (5 bases each). The CDR3 runs to 17 residues. Trimming stripped 1 base from V and 0 bases from J, with 16 bases between. Germline assignment: CDR1 LNHNV and CDR2 YYDKDF (reference sequence). The CDR3 reads CATSRGGSNFPSYEQYF. CDR3 nucleotides: TGTGCCACCAGCAGAGGGGGGTCCAACTTCCCCTCCTACGAGCAGTACTTC.

The V gene is TRBV7-8, the J gene TRBJ2-1, with D tentatively TRBD2 (5 bases). Germline-derived CDR1 and CDR2 are SGHVS and FQNEAQ. The CDR3 contains 15 residues. V lost 0 bases and J lost 7, with 13 bases in between. The chain's CDR3 is CASSLARPRENEQFF. The CDR3, as DNA: TGTGCCAGCAGCTTAGCGCGTCCTAGGGAGAATGAGCAGTTCTTC.

A single count supports this clone. This sequence joins TRBV11-2 and TRBJ2-3; D is unresolved. Germline lookup yields CDR1 SGHAT and CDR2 FQNNGV. This CDR3 is 15 amino acids long. Trimming took 5 bases from V and 1 from J, leaving 13 bases between them. The CDR3 sequence is CASSPVGSRTDTQYF. The CDR3 bases are TGTGCCAGCAGCCCGGTTGGATCTCGCACAGATACGCAGTATTTT.